Presented here are 20 T cell receptor beta chains from one specimen sequenced in a study of monozygotic twins with inflammatory bowel disease. After re-calling the 5' RACE reads, TCRdb lists one entry per CDR3 protein, DNA absent. The sample holds over 200,000 distinct CDR3 sequences. Sequences were obtained from blood. The source is a human donor with ulcerative colitis or Crohn's disease, or a healthy co-twin of an affected twin (not recorded which).

This chain connects TRBV4-1 to TRBJ2-1; with no DNA, the TCRdb D assignment of TRBD1 cannot be verified. In germline, CDR1 is MGHRA, CDR2 YSYEKL. The CDR3 runs to 17 residues. The CDR3 protein is CASTRNLRGASYNEQFF.

The chain joins TRBV12-3 or TRBV12-4 to TRBJ1-6. This CDR3 has 13 amino acids. The CDR3 reads CASSLKGNSPLHF.

The chain joins TRBV4-2 to TRBJ2-1; TCRdb picks TRBD2, but there is no DNA to check that call. This CDR3 has 15 amino acids. The germline V gene has CDR1 LGHNA and CDR2 YNFKEQ. CDR3: CASSLGAGGPDEQFF.

The rearrangement uses TRBV20-1 and TRBJ1-5. CDR1 and CDR2 from the germline V gene are DFQATT and SNEGSKA (reference sequence). The CDR3 contains 13 residues. This CDR3 is CSALTVDNQPQHF.

The gene calls are TRBV5-5 and TRBJ2-4. Germline V lookup: CDR1 SGHKS, CDR2 YYEKEE (reference sequence). The CDR3 spans 13 residues. The CDR3 loop reads CASSLGNEDIQYF.

CDR3 protein: CASSPTSGGGRETQYF. The rearrangement joins TRBV12-3 or TRBV12-4 to TRBJ2-5; TCRdb designates TRBD2, a call that cannot be tested without DNA. The CDR3 covers 16 residues.

V is TRBV6-1 and J is TRBJ1-4; TCRdb proposes TRBD1, but this gene call is untestable without DNA. The CDR3 extends over 15 amino acids. CDR1 and CDR2 from the germline V gene are MNHNS and SASEGT. The chain's CDR3 is CASSETPANNEKLFF.

J is TRBJ2-7 and V is TRBV20-1; TCRdb reports TRBD1, a call that lacks DNA to check it against. In germline, CDR1 is DFQATT, CDR2 SNEGSKA (reference sequence). This CDR3 comprises 11 residues. CDR3 sequence reads: CSALLGQLGYF.

CDR3 amino acids: CSASSGGGKGGELFF. The rearrangement joins TRBV20-1 to TRBJ2-2; lacking DNA, the TRBD2 call made by TCRdb goes unchecked. From germline, CDR1 is DFQATT and CDR2 SNEGSKA (reference sequence). The CDR3 totals 15 residues.

V usage is TRBV15 and J usage is TRBJ2-3. This CDR3 is built from 12 residues. Germline CDR1 LNHNV, CDR2 YYDKDF (reference sequence). CDR3 amino acids: CATAQGSDTQYF. Supplemented by reference TRBV15 and TRBJ2-3, the full variable domain reads DAMVIQNPRYQVTQFGKPVTLSCSQTLNHNVMYWYQQKSSQAPKLLFHYYDKDFNNEADTPDNFQSRRPNTSFCFLDIRSPGLGDTAMYLCATAQGSDTQYFGPGTRLTVL.

The rearrangement links TRBV5-1 to TRBJ1-2. CDR3 length: 14 amino acids. Germline V gives CDR1 SGHRS, CDR2 YFSETQ. The CDR3 reads CASSLGDPRYGYTF.

The rearrangement joins TRBV13 to TRBJ2-4; TCRdb's D call, TRBD1, is unchecked because there is no DNA. The germline gives CDR1 PRHDT, CDR2 FYEKMQ (reference sequence). The CDR3 runs 14 residues. CDR3 sequence reads: CASSDSTGEGIQYF.

J is TRBJ2-7 and V is TRBV27; TCRdb's D call, TRBD2, is unchecked because there is no DNA. The CDR3 totals 15 residues. In germline, CDR1 is MNHEY, CDR2 SMNVEV (reference sequence). Here the CDR3 reads CATVAGLGLSYEQYF.

V usage is TRBV5-1 and J usage is TRBJ1-2; TCRdb indicates TRBD1, and absent DNA this call remains unverified. The CDR3 is made up of 15 amino acids. Per the germline V gene, CDR1 is SGHRS and CDR2 is YFSETQ. CDR3 sequence: CASSSPGPSNYGYTF.

The rearrangement uses TRBV5-1 and TRBJ1-1; TCRdb returns TRBD1, unconfirmable since there is no DNA. Germline V gene lookup returns CDR1 SGHRS and CDR2 YFSETQ. There are 14 residues in the CDR3. CDR3 amino acids: CASSGQGAFTEAFF. The variable domain in full, with the rest retrieved from reference TRBV5-1 and TRBJ1-1, is KAGVTQTPRYLIKTRGQQVTLSCSPISGHRSVSWYQQTPGQGLQFLFEYFSETQRNKGNFPGRFSGRQFSNSRSEMNVSTLELGDSALYLCASSGQGAFTEAFFGQGTRLTVV.

The chain carries TRBV20-1 and TRBJ2-1; the D gene TCRdb calls, TRBD1, cannot be checked with no DNA. The CDR3 spans 12 residues. The germline gives CDR1 DFQATT, CDR2 SNEGSKA (reference sequence). CDR3 residues: CSAPRLTFLQFF.

The chain combines TRBV2 with TRBJ1-2; no DNA is available, so the TRBD1 call from TCRdb remains unchecked. The germline V gene encodes CDR1 SNHLY and CDR2 FYNNEI. The CDR3 is made up of 14 amino acids. The CDR3 protein is CASSGTGGNYGYTF.

V and J are TRBV18 and TRBJ2-2; TCRdb calls TRBD1, which cannot be checked without DNA. This CDR3 has 15 amino acids. The germline CDR1 and CDR2 sequences are KGHSH and LQKENI. The chain's CDR3 is CASSPPSRDTGELFF.

The V call is TRBV18, the J call TRBJ1-4; TCRdb calls TRBD1, which cannot be checked without DNA. The CDR3 is 15 residues long. Germline V gene sequence: CDR1 KGHSH, CDR2 LQKENI. The CDR3 here is CASSPKQGLKEKLFF.

The genes are TRBV11-3 and TRBJ2-1; the D gene TCRdb calls, TRBD2, cannot be checked with no DNA. Germline V lookup: CDR1 SGHNT, CDR2 YENEEA. This CDR3 is built from 14 residues. This CDR3 is CASSSGGVLNEQFF.